This passage covers 11 T cell receptor beta chains from one sample sequenced in a study of CD8 T cells in ankylosing spondylitis. Study-level findings and limits: A TCR beta motif of 7 to 9 highly homologous variants seemed to mark ankylosing spondylitis blood.

TCRdb re-derived calls from the 5' RACE reads in MiXCR, one entry per CDR3 protein. Of some 700,000 distinct CDR3 sequences listed, around a fifth are singletons. Which antigens these TCRs recognize remains unknown. Sequencing was performed on blood, either unsorted or a sorted T cell fraction (not recorded which). The receptors were gathered from a male donor with ankylosing spondylitis.

This clonotype turned up a few times. The CDR3 region has the DNA TGTGCCACCAGCAGACCAGGGGGGAAGGAGGGCGATACGCAGTATTTT. Its translation is CATSRPGGKEGDTQYF. V and J are TRBV15 and TRBJ2-3, with D tentatively TRBD1 (7 bases). The CDR3 has 16 residues. CDR1 is LNHNV, CDR2 YYDKDF, per germline (reference sequence). Trimming removed 2 bases from V and 6 bases from J, with 18 bases in between. Full variable domain (missing parts from reference TRBV15 and TRBJ2-3): DAMVIQNPRYQVTQFGKPVTLSCSQTLNHNVMYWYQQKSSQAPKLLFHYYDKDFNNEADTPDNFQSRRPNTSFCFLDIRSPGLGDTAMYLCATSRPGGKEGDTQYFGPGTRLTVL.

This clonotype turned up a few times. The rearrangement links TRBV4-2 to TRBJ2-1; D might be TRBD2 (6 bases). Trimming took 0 bases from V and 5 from J, leaving 20 bases between them. This CDR3 spans 18 amino acids. The germline gives CDR1 LGHNA, CDR2 YNFKEQ. Here the CDR3 reads CASSQDFTRETVNNEQFF. Written as DNA, the CDR3 is TGTGCCAGCAGCCAAGATTTTACACGGGAGACAGTGAACAATGAGCAGTTCTTC.

Regarding this clonotype: The CDR3 carries no conserved terminal phenylalanine or tryptophan, so it likely arises from a read error. The chain has TRBV10-3 and TRBJ1-3, with D tentatively TRBD1 (5 bases). Germline CDR1 reads ENHRY; CDR2 reads SYGVKD. Trimming pared 4 bases from V and 0 bases from J, leaving 13 bases between. The CDR3 is made up of 16 amino acids. The CDR3 spells CAISAYPDNSGNTIYS. The CDR3 DNA sequence: TGTGCCATCAGTGCGTACCCGGACAACTCTGGAAACACCATATATTCT.

This rearrangement joins TRBV20-1 to TRBJ2-7; D possibly matches TRBD1 or TRBD2 (5 bases each). Germline V gives CDR1 DFQATT, CDR2 SNEGSKA (reference sequence). The CDR3 totals 13 residues. Trimming took off 0 bases at V and 6 bases at J, with 12 bases between the two ends. The CDR3 loop is CSARDLRGPEQYF. The CDR3 DNA reads TGCAGTGCTAGAGATTTACGGGGACCCGAGCAGTACTTC.

The genes are TRBV9 and TRBJ2-3; 7 bases agree with TRBD2. CDR3 length equals 14 residues. J lost 6 bases, V lost 4 bases, and 8 bases had no gene match. Germline lookup yields CDR1 SGDLS and CDR2 YYNGEE. The CDR3 nucleotides read TGTGCCAGCAGCCTGAGCGGGAAATTGGATACGCAGTATTTT. Translation gives CASSLSGKLDTQYF.

This clonotype was counted at least ten times. The chain recombines TRBV5-1 with TRBJ2-1; no reliable D call. V was cut by 6 bases and J by 1 base, with 8 bases left in between. The CDR3 covers 13 residues. Germline-derived CDR1 and CDR2 are SGHRS and YFSETQ. The CDR3 nucleotides read TGCGCCAGCAAGCTAGAGTCCTACAATGAGCAGTTCTTC. Protein: CASKLESYNEQFF.

This clonotype was seen only a few times. The rearrangement joins TRBV7-3 to TRBJ2-1; 7 positions match TRBD2. There are 16 residues in the CDR3. CDR1 and CDR2 (germline): SGHTA, FQGTGA. The V gene end was trimmed by 2 bases and the J gene end by 0 bases; junction bases not matched to a gene: 4. Here the CDR3 DNA reads TGTGCCAGCAGCTTAGATCCGGGGGGCTCCTACAATGAGCAGTTCTTC. It encodes CASSLDPGGSYNEQFF.

This clonotype was counted between two and nine times. The V call is TRBV5-1, the J call TRBJ2-6, with D unresolved. V lost 2 bases, J lost 1 base, and 4 bases lay in between. CDR1 and CDR2 (germline): SGHRS, YFSETQ. The CDR3 length is 14 residues. The CDR3 sequence is CASSFESGANVLTF. DNA for the CDR3: TGCGCCAGCAGCTTCGAGTCTGGGGCCAACGTCCTGACTTTC.

This clonotype occurred once. J is TRBJ1-1 and V is TRBV13, with 11 positions matching TRBD1. V was pared by 4 bases and J by 3 bases, with 7 bases of the junction left unmatched. The CDR3 totals 16 residues. CDR1 and CDR2 (germline): PRHDT, FYEKMQ (reference sequence). DNA for the CDR3: TGTGCCAGCAGCTCCTCCGGGACAGGGGGATACACTGAAGCTTTCTTT. Translating gives CASSSSGTGGYTEAFF.

This clonotype was observed a few times. The rearrangement uses TRBV27 and TRBJ2-2; TRBD2 agrees at 8 bases. This CDR3 is 17 amino acids long. V lost 10 bases and J lost 5; bases outside the gene matches: 18. Per germline, CDR1 MNHEY and CDR2 SMNVEV (reference sequence). In DNA, the CDR3 is TGTGCCACCCGACCGGGACACCAGAGCGGGAGTACCGGGGAGCTGTTTTTT. Translating it yields CATRPGHQSGSTGELFF.

Many counts were recorded for this clonotype. J is TRBJ2-3 and V is TRBV12-3 or TRBV12-4; D is unclear. Trimming took off 5 bases at V and 4 bases at J, with 7 bases between the two ends. This CDR3 is built from 12 residues. The DNA of the CDR3 is TGTGCCAGCAGTGAGAGGCCAGATACGCAGTATTTT. Translation gives CASSERPDTQYF.